Listed here are 28 T cell receptor beta chains from one sample, sequenced in a study of CD8+CD57+ T cells in acquired aplastic anemia. Genomic DNA constituted the template upon which TCR beta VDJ and CDR3 profiling was performed. From the reads, TCRdb called clonotypes with MiXCR, one entry per CDR3 protein. The top ten hold 4% of the sample, which has hundreds of thousands of distinct CDR3 sequences, roughly 68% seen once. The sample taken for sequencing was sorted CD4+, CD8+, or CD8+CD57+ T cells (not recorded which) from PBMCs. The source is a human donor in good health, serving as a control.

Remarks on this clonotype: A read error may produce the germline difference seen at one junction end. This sequence joins TRBV7-2 and TRBJ2-2; D might be TRBD1 (6 bases). Germline CDR1 and CDR2: SGHTA and FQGNSA. The CDR3 has 13 residues. The DNA for the CDR3 is TGTGCCAGCAGCTTTGACGGGGACACGGAGCCGTTTTTT. This sequence encodes CASSFDGDTEPFF.

The genes are TRBV28 and TRBJ1-5; D gene ambiguous. Germline-derived CDR1 and CDR2 are MDHEN and SYDVKM. This CDR3 has 15 residues. Trimming cost V 5 bases and J 0 bases, with 11 bases left between them. The CDR3 sequence is CASSDALCSNQPQHF. The DNA of the CDR3 is TGTGCCAGCAGTGATGCACTGTGTAGCAATCAGCCCCAGCATTTT.

The gene calls are TRBV11-2 and TRBJ2-1; D might be TRBD2 (7 bases). Germline CDR1 reads SGHAT; CDR2 reads FQNNGV. The CDR3 totals 14 residues. Trimming cost V 7 bases and J 2 bases, with 12 bases left between them. The CDR3 sequence is CASKGGVAYNEQFF. The CDR3 coding sequence is TGTGCCAGCAAGGGGGGGGTGGCCTACAATGAGCAGTTCTTC.

Regarding this clonotype: Germline and junction disagree at one end, which may indicate a read error. The chain uses TRBV7-2 and TRBJ1-2, with D possibly matching TRBD1 (6 bases). Germline V gene data show CDR1 as SGHTA and CDR2 as FQGNSA. The CDR3 is 14 amino acids. The CDR3 protein is CASSLGGGANGCTF. CDR3 coding DNA: TGTGCCAGCAGCTTAGGGGGGGGGGCCAATGGCTGCACATTC.

With respect to this clonotype: Relative to the germline gene, one junction end is altered; a read error may explain this. The gene calls are TRBV7-9 and TRBJ2-1; no reliable D call. The CDR3 sequence is 15 residues long. Germline loops: CDR1 SEHNR, CDR2 FQNEAQ (reference sequence). The DNA of the CDR3 is TGTGCCAGCAGCCTCGAGGCAGTTGGTTACAATGAACAGTTCTTC. Its translation: CASSLEAVGYNEQFF.

This clonotype was detected a few times. V is TRBV19 and J is TRBJ1-5, with D possibly matching TRBD1 (6 bases). CDR3 length: 14 residues. The V end lost 7 bases, the J end lost 2 bases, and 12 bases lay between the germline ends. CDR1 and CDR2 (germline): LNHDA, SQIVND (reference sequence). In nucleotides, the CDR3 is TGTGCCAGTACGCCGGACAGTCGCAATCAGCCCCAGCATTTT. This codes for CASTPDSRNQPQHF. Based on the CDR3 plus reference TRBV19 and TRBJ1-5, the full variable domain is DGGITQSPKYLFRKEGQNVTLSCEQNLNHDAMYWYRQDPGQGLRLIYYSQIVNDFQKGDIAEGYSVSREKKESFPLTVTSAQKNPTAFYLCASTPDSRNQPQHFGDGTRLSIL.

In DNA form, the CDR3 reads TGTGCCAGCGCCGGGACAGGGGACTTTGGGGCCAACGTCCTGACTTTC. Protein product: CASAGTGDFGANVLTF. This chain links TRBV6-5 with TRBJ2-6; 10 bases fit TRBD1. From germline, CDR1 is MNHEY and CDR2 SVGAGI. The V and J ends lost 8 bases and 3 bases, in that order; junction bases with no gene match: 7. The CDR3 is 16 amino acids.

The chain links TRBV4-2 to TRBJ1-6, with TRBD1 matching 7 bases. Germline CDR1 reads LGHNA; CDR2 reads YNFKEQ. Trimming at V came to 0 bases and at J to 0 bases, leaving 8 bases not matched to a gene. The CDR3 spans 19 residues. The CDR3 DNA sequence: TGTGCCAGCAGCCAAGATCTGCAGGGGGAGAGCTCCTATAATTCACCCCTCCACTTT. This sequence encodes CASSQDLQGESSYNSPLHF.

The chain links TRBV5-1 to TRBJ2-2, with no clear D. CDR3 length: 14 amino acids. V was cut by 1 base and J by 1 base, with 5 bases left in between. Germline CDR1 and CDR2: SGHRS and YFSETQ. CDR3 nucleotide sequence: TGCGCCAGCAGCTTGCTACAGAACACCGGGGAGCTGTTTTTT. Its translation is CASSLLQNTGELFF.

In the case of this clonotype: The missing conserved phenylalanine or tryptophan at the end of this CDR3 makes a read error likely. It is unclear where the CDR3 begins or ends on the DNA, so no DNA is shown, and the CDR3 is as TCRdb lists it. The CDR3 is CASSEHGRAEARV. The rearrangement joins TRBV9 to TRBJ1-1. Termini included, the CDR3 measures 13 amino acids. The germline V gene has CDR1 SGDLS and CDR2 YYNGEE.

The chain combines TRBV10-3 with TRBJ1-1; D call uncertain. Germline lookup yields CDR1 ENHRY and CDR2 SYGVKD. The CDR3 runs 15 residues. V lost 4 bases to trimming and J lost 1 base, with 13 bases between them. The CDR3 sequence is CAISVGLLGNTEAFF. CDR3 nucleotide sequence: TGTGCCATCAGTGTAGGGCTTCTTGGGAACACTGAAGCTTTCTTT.

This clonotype was seen many times. CDR3 sequence: CASSRALGGETQYF. CDR3 bases: TGTGCCAGCAGCCGGGCATTGGGAGGAGAGACCCAGTACTTC. The chain links TRBV6-1 to TRBJ2-5; TRBD2 is a possible D gene (6 bases). The V and J ends lost 6 bases and 4 bases respectively, with 15 bases between them. This CDR3 is 14 amino acids long. In germline, CDR1 is MNHNS, CDR2 SASEGT.

Many counts were recorded for this clonotype. The chain couples TRBV12-3 or TRBV12-4 to TRBJ2-5; TRBD2 matches 9 bases. V lost 7 bases and J lost 0; bases outside the gene matches: 6. CDR3 length: 15 amino acids. The DNA for the CDR3 is TGTGCCAGCAAAATAGCGGGGGTAAACCAAGAGACCCAGTACTTC. Its protein is CASKIAGVNQETQYF.

The chain joins TRBV7-9 to TRBJ2-7; no definite D call. V lost 8 bases to trimming and J lost 9 bases, with 26 bases between them. Germline V CDR1 and CDR2: SEHNR, FQNEAQ (reference sequence). This CDR3 comprises 15 residues. The CDR3 nucleotides read TGTGCCAGCTCGGATTATAGGCCGGCTATCTCGGGGCAGTACTTC. Encoded protein: CASSDYRPAISGQYF.

The CDR3 DNA sequence: TGCGCCAGCCGCAGACAGGGAGAGGGTAAAGATACGCAGTATTTT. As protein: CASRRQGEGKDTQYF. This chain links TRBV5-1 with TRBJ2-3, with 7 bases that match TRBD1. The CDR3 has 15 residues. Germline CDR1 reads SGHRS; CDR2 reads YFSETQ. J gave up 5 bases and V 7 bases, and 13 bases lay outside the gene matches.

V is TRBV5-4 and J is TRBJ1-5; D gene ambiguous. The V end was cut by 4 bases, the J end by 0 bases, with 14 bases between. Germline V lookup: CDR1 SGHNT, CDR2 YYREEE (reference sequence). The CDR3 runs to 16 residues. CDR3 in amino acids: CASSVSRRDSNQPQHF. CDR3 bases: TGTGCCAGCAGCGTAAGCAGGAGAGATAGCAATCAGCCCCAGCATTTT.

The sample holds one count of this clonotype. The J gene is TRBJ2-1, the V gene TRBV20-1, with 10 bases lining up with TRBD2. The ends lost 3 bases at V and 9 bases at J; junction bases unmatched: 5. This CDR3 comprises 13 residues. The germline V gene has CDR1 DFQATT and CDR2 SNEGSKA (reference sequence). The CDR3 reads CSASIIAGGEQFF. In DNA, the CDR3 is TGCAGTGCTAGTATAATAGCGGGGGGTGAGCAGTTCTTC.

Turning to this clonotype: A much larger clone sits a single nucleotide away, making a read error possible. The V and J genes are TRBV7-9 and TRBJ2-2; weak D call: TRBD2 (5 bases). The CDR3 has 15 residues. With 5 bases removed from V and 7 bases from J, the gap between germline ends came to 17 bases. CDR1 SEHNR and CDR2 FQNEAQ come from the germline V gene (reference sequence). The CDR3 here is CASSIRSGGVGELFF. The CDR3 region has the DNA TGTGCCAGCAGCATTAGAAGTGGAGGAGTCGGGGAGCTGTTTTTT. Based on the CDR3 plus reference TRBV7-9 and TRBJ2-2, the full variable domain is DTGVSQNPRHKITKRGQNVTFRCDPISEHNRLYWYRQTLGQGPEFLTYFQNEAQLEKSRLLSDRFSAERPKGSFSTLEIQRTEQGDSAMYLCASSIRSGGVGELFFGEGSRLTVL.

This rearrangement joins TRBV2 to TRBJ1-2; 10 nucleotides agree with TRBD1. Germline loops: CDR1 SNHLY, CDR2 FYNNEI. V was clipped by 4 bases and J by 10 bases; unmatched bases: 3. CDR3 length: 12 residues. The CDR3 sequence: CASSVGTGAYTF. CDR3 nucleotides: TGTGCCAGCAGTGTGGGGACAGGGGCCTACACCTTC.

This clonotype was found a few times. The chain employs TRBV30 and TRBJ2-3, with TRBD1 as a possible D gene (6 bases). The CDR3 runs 14 residues. V dropped 8 bases and J dropped 5 bases, with 20 bases sitting between them. The germline V gene has CDR1 GTSNPN and CDR2 SVGIG (reference sequence). The CDR3 DNA sequence: TGTGCCCTCCAGAGACAGGATCACCTAGATACGCAGTATTTT. It is translated as CALQRQDHLDTQYF.

With respect to this clonotype: This could be a read error, since a much larger clone is one nucleotide away. The chain is built from TRBV2 and TRBJ2-1; D call uncertain. This CDR3 contains 17 residues. Germline V gives CDR1 SNHLY, CDR2 FYNNEI. V lost 5 bases and J 0 bases, leaving 17 bases between the germline ends. This CDR3 is CASSSPGRQYSYNEQFF. The CDR3 DNA is TGTGCCAGCAGTTCTCCGGGCAGGCAATACTCCTACAATGAGCAGTTCTTC.

The chain couples TRBV29-1 to TRBJ2-7; D is unclear. The DNA end lines up better with TRBJ1-2; the J call may be wrong. The germline V gene has CDR1 SQVTM and CDR2 ANQGSEA. This CDR3 contains 15 residues. The CDR3 DNA sequence: TGCAGCGTGTCCGGTACAGAGAGCACCTTCTATGGCTACACCTTC. This gives the protein CSVSGTESTFYGYTF.

Turning to this clonotype: A read error may account for a junction end that differs from germline. V is TRBV20-1 and J is TRBJ1-3; TRBD1 aligns across 10 bases. Germline assignment: CDR1 DFQATT and CDR2 SNEGSKA (reference sequence). CDR3 length equals 13 residues. In nucleotides, the CDR3 is TGCAGTGCCAGAGGGGACAGGGGAAGTTCCATATATTTT. Amino acids: CSARGDRGSSIYF.

The chain joins TRBV24-1 to TRBJ2-7; 11 positions match TRBD1. This CDR3 region has 14 residues. After removal of 5 bases from V and 2 bases from J, the junction contained 1 base not matched to a gene. Germline loops: CDR1 KGHDR, CDR2 SFDVKD. CDR3 amino acids: CATSGGQGAYEQYF. The CDR3 DNA is TGTGCCACCAGTGGGGGACAGGGGGCCTACGAGCAGTACTTC.

About this clonotype: A junction end diverges from the germline sequence, so it may reflect a read error. V usage is TRBV7-6 and J usage is TRBJ1-3; D is unclear. The CDR3 extends over 14 amino acids. The germline CDR1 and CDR2 sequences are SGHVS and FNYEAQ. CDR3 DNA: TGTGCCACCAGCAGAGAGGCCCTTTACGAGCAGTACTTCTTT. This codes for CATSREALYEQYFF.

The chain joins TRBV7-2 to TRBJ2-6; D could derive from TRBD1 or TRBD2 (5 bases each). Trimming pared 5 bases from V and 19 bases from J, leaving 27 bases between. The germline V gene encodes CDR1 SGHTA and CDR2 FQGNSA. The CDR3 is 15 amino acids. CDR3 residues: CASSVRGEYGNTFTF. CDR3 nucleotides: TGTGCCAGCAGCGTTAGGGGAGAGTATGGCAACACCTTCACTTTC. The full variable domain, its missing parts supplied by reference TRBV7-2 and TRBJ2-6, is GAGVSQSPSNKVTEKGKDVELRCDPISGHTALYWYRQSLGQGLEFLIYFQGNSAPDKSGLPSDRFSAERTGGSVSTLTIQRTQQEDSAVYLCASSVRGEYGNTFTFGAGSRLTVL.

In regard to this clonotype: At one end, the junction sequence differs from germline, possibly due to a read error. V and J are TRBV24-1 and TRBJ2-4, with no clear D. Per germline, CDR1 KGHDR and CDR2 SFDVKD. CDR3 size: 12 residues. The CDR3 protein is CASSACKGIQNF. The DNA for the CDR3 is TGTGCCAGCAGTGCGTGTAAAGGGATCCAGAATTTC.

Turning to this clonotype: Germline and junction disagree at one end, which may indicate a read error. The V call is TRBV5-1, the J call TRBJ1-2; D is ambiguous. The CDR3 consists of 13 residues. The germline gives CDR1 SGHRS, CDR2 YFSETQ. The CDR3 DNA sequence: TGTGCCAGCAGCCCTAGGGAGCGCAGGGGCTACACCTTC. Its protein product is CASSPRERRGYTF.